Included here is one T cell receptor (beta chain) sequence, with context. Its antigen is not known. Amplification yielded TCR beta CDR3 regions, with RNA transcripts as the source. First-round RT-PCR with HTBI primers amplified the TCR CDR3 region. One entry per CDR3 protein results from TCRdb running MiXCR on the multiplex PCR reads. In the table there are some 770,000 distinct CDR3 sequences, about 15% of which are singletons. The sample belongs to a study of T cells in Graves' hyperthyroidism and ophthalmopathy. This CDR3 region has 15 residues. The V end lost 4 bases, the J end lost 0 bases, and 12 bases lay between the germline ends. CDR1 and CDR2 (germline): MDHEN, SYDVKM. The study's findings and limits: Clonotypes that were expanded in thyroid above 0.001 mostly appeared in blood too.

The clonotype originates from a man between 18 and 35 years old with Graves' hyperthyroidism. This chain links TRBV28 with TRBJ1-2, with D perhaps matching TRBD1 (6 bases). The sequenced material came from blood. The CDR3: CASSSQGYPNYGYTF. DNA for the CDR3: TGTGCCAGCAGTTCACAGGGTTACCCTAACTATGGCTACACCTTC.